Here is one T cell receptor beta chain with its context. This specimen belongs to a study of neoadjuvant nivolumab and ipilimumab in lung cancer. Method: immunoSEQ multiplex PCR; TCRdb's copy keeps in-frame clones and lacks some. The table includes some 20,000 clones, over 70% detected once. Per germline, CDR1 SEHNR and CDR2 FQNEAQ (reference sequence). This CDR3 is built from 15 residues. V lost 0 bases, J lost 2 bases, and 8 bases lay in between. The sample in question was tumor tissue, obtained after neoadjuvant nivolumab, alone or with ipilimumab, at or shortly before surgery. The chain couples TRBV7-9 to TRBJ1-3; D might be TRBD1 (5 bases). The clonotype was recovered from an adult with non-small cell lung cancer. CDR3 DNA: TGTGCCAGCAGCTTAGCGCGGGGGACTGGAAACACCATATATTTT. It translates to CASSLARGTGNTIYF.